A selection of T cell receptor beta chains follows, all from one sample in a study of T cell responses to AZD1222 COVID-19 vaccine. Some clones are missing from TCRdb's copy, which holds only in-frame ones; the method was immunoSEQ multiplex PCR. Of about 100,000 clones listed, 70% to 90% are singletons. Material: peripheral blood, obtained 28 days after the second AZD1222 dose. Receptors were obtained from an adult who received the AZD1222 COVID-19 vaccine. The CDR3 runs from the conserved cysteine through the conserved F or W. The D gene is left open where the match is weak. Clone size is given for some rows only: seen once, a few or many times, or a class if the clone is expanded.

clone size: .
J gene: TRBJ2-1
V gene: TRBV6-4
D gene: TRBD2
CDR3 protein: CASSQRLAGGPNNEQFF
CDR3 DNA: TGTGCCAGCAGTCAGAGGCTAGCGGGAGGGCCAAACAATGAGCAGTTCTTC

clone size: .
J gene: TRBJ1-6
V gene: TRBV30
D gene: .
CDR3 protein: CAWRPDRNSPLHF
CDR3 DNA: TGTGCCTGGAGACCTGACAGAAATTCACCCCTCCACTTT

clone size: .
J gene: TRBJ2-7
V gene: TRBV29-1
D gene: .
CDR3 protein: CSSKVGYEQYF
CDR3 DNA: TGCAGCTCAAAGGTGGGGTACGAGCAGTACTTC

clone size: .
J gene: TRBJ2-2
V gene: TRBV19
D gene: .
CDR3 protein: CASSPGTANTGELFF
CDR3 DNA: TGTGCCAGTAGTCCCGGGACCGCGAACACCGGGGAGCTGTTTTTT

clone size: .
J gene: TRBJ2-1
V gene: TRBV5-1
D gene: TRBD2
CDR3 protein: CASSSGLAGPNEQFF
CDR3 DNA: TGCGCCAGCAGCTCGGGACTAGCGGGGCCCAATGAGCAGTTCTTC

clone size: .
J gene: TRBJ2-1
V gene: TRBV5-1
D gene: .
CDR3 protein: CASTPQGRYNEQFF
CDR3 DNA: TGCGCCAGCACTCCCCAGGGCAGATACAATGAGCAGTTCTTC

clone size: .
J gene: TRBJ1-5
V gene: TRBV20-1
D gene: .
CDR3 protein: CSASGATSNQPQHF
CDR3 DNA: TGCAGTGCTAGTGGTGCCACGAGCAATCAGCCCCAGCATTTT

clone size: .
J gene: TRBJ2-1
V gene: TRBV7-3
D gene: TRBD1
CDR3 protein: CASSLGGQGFDEQFF
CDR3 DNA: TGTGCCAGCAGCTTGGGGGGACAGGGTTTCGATGAGCAGTTCTTC

clone size: .
J gene: TRBJ2-7
V gene: TRBV7-8
D gene: .
CDR3 protein: CASSPAAGALYEQYF
CDR3 DNA: TGTGCCAGCAGCCCGGCGGCAGGCGCCCTCTACGAGCAGTACTTC

clone size: .
J gene: TRBJ2-1
V gene: TRBV24-1
D gene: TRBD2
CDR3 protein: CATSEASGRTYNEQFF
CDR3 DNA: TGTGCCACCAGTGAGGCTAGCGGGAGAACCTACAATGAGCAGTTCTTC

clone size: .
J gene: TRBJ1-4
V gene: TRBV21-1
D gene: .
CDR3 protein: CASSKRTGRRATNEKLFF
CDR3 DNA: TGTGCCAGCAGCAAAAGGACGGGCAGAAGGGCAACTAATGAAAAACTGTTTTTT

clone size: .
J gene: TRBJ1-5
V gene: TRBV13
D gene: TRBD1
CDR3 protein: CASSSHSDRDNQPQHF
CDR3 DNA: TGTGCCAGCAGCTCCCACTCAGACAGGGACAATCAGCCCCAGCATTTT

clone size: .
J gene: TRBJ2-2
V gene: TRBV28
D gene: .
CDR3 protein: CASSPQLNTGELFF
CDR3 DNA: TGTGCCAGCAGTCCGCAGCTGAACACCGGGGAGCTGTTTTTT

clone size: .
J gene: TRBJ2-1
V gene: TRBV5-4
D gene: TRBD2
CDR3 protein: CASSRTSEGEQFF
CDR3 DNA: TGTGCCAGCAGTAGGACTAGCGAAGGTGAGCAGTTCTTC

clone size: .
J gene: TRBJ2-3
V gene: TRBV5-4
D gene: .
CDR3 protein: CASTLGRGSTDTQYF
CDR3 DNA: TGTGCCAGCACCCTCGGGCGGGGTAGCACAGATACGCAGTATTTT

clone size: .
J gene: TRBJ2-5
V gene: TRBV19
D gene: TRBD2
CDR3 protein: CASSTVRGRQQETQYF
CDR3 DNA: TGTGCCAGTAGTACGGTGCGGGGGAGACAACAAGAGACCCAGTACTTC

clone size: .
J gene: TRBJ2-7
V gene: TRBV5-1
D gene: .
CDR3 protein: CASSFQDRYEQYF
CDR3 DNA: TGCGCCAGCAGCTTCCAGGACCGCTACGAGCAGTACTTC

clone size: .
J gene: TRBJ2-5
V gene: TRBV6-5
D gene: .
CDR3 protein: CASRIWTGKETQYF
CDR3 DNA: TGTGCCAGCAGGATATGGACCGGTAAAGAGACCCAGTACTTC

clone size: .
J gene: TRBJ1-2
V gene: TRBV14
D gene: .
CDR3 protein: CASSQVRVGGYTF
CDR3 DNA: TGTGCCAGCAGCCAAGTCAGGGTTGGAGGCTACACCTTC

clone size: .
J gene: TRBJ2-1
V gene: TRBV19
D gene: .
CDR3 protein: CASSIAARVEQFF
CDR3 DNA: TGTGCCAGTAGTATCGCGGCTAGAGTTGAGCAGTTCTTC

clone size: .
J gene: TRBJ2-7
V gene: TRBV14
D gene: .
CDR3 protein: CASSLGLVSYEQYF
CDR3 DNA: TGTGCCAGCAGCCTTGGGTTAGTCTCCTACGAGCAGTACTTC

clone size: few
J gene: TRBJ1-5
V gene: TRBV10-3
D gene: .
CDR3 protein: CAISAQDQPQHF
CDR3 DNA: TGTGCCATCAGTGCCCAGGACCAGCCCCAGCATTTT

clone size: .
J gene: TRBJ1-2
V gene: TRBV7-9
D gene: .
CDR3 protein: CASSFSRSDYGYTF
CDR3 DNA: TGTGCCAGCAGCTTTTCACGGTCAGACTATGGCTACACCTTC